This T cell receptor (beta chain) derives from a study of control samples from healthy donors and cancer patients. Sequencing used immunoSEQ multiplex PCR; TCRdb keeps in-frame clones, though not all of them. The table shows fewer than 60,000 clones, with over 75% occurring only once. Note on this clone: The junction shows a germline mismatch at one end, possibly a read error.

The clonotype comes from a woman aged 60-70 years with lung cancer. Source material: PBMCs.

The CDR3 coding sequence is TGTGCCTGCAGTTCCGGACAGAACACTGAAGCTTTCTTT. This gives the protein CACSSGQNTEAFF. The rearrangement joins TRBV12-3 or TRBV12-4 to TRBJ1-1; D might be TRBD1 (5 bases). The CDR3 has 13 residues.